This T cell receptor beta chain was identified in a study of T cell changes during pregnancy in multiple sclerosis. Worth noting for this clone: One junction end does not reproduce the germline sequence, and a read error may be involved.

Generated by immunoSEQ multiplex PCR, the TCRdb table keeps only in-frame clones and is missing some. This sample has about 85,000 clones; roughly 90% occur once, and the top ten carry roughly 2.5%. The material sequenced was peripheral blood, taken in the first trimester of pregnancy. The TCR sequence derives from a female donor with multiple sclerosis, enrolled in a pregnancy study.

The CDR3 reads CASSLERGSRFF. CDR3 coding DNA: TGTGCCAGCAGCTTAGAACGTGGATCGAGGTTCTTC. V is TRBV7-9 and J is TRBJ1-2; D gene ambiguous. The germline gives CDR1 SEHNR, CDR2 FQNEAQ (reference sequence). This CDR3 has 12 amino acids.